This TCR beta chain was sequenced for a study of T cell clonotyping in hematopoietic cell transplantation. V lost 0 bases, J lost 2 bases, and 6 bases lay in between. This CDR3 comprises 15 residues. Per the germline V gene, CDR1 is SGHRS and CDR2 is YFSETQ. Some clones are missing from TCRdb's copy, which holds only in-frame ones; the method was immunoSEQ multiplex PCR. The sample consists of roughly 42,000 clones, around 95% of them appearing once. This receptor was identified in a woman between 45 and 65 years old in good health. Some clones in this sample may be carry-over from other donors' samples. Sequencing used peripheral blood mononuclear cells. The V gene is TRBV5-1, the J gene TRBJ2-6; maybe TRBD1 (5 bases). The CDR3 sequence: CASSLVGAGANVLTF. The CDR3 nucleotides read TGCGCCAGCAGCTTGGTAGGGGCTGGGGCCAACGTCCTGACTTTC.